What follows are 22 T cell receptor beta chains derived from one specimen sequenced in a study of T cell clonality in common variable immunodeficiency. Repertoires were generated with immunoSEQ multiplex PCR, while TCRdb's copy carries only in-frame clones and drops some. The sample holds more than 35,000 clones, and no clone turns up only once. The sample was peripheral blood mononuclear cells. The receptors originated from a person aged 18-70 years in good health.

This clone was counted many times. The read halts 3 residues ahead of the CDR3 end, with the missing end drawn from the germline J gene. The chain employs TRBV3-1 (or the pseudogene TRBV3-2) and TRBJ1-4; no clear D. The CDR3 is made up of 16 amino acids. Per the germline V gene, CDR1 is LGHDT and CDR2 is YNNKEL (reference sequence). Trimming took 5 bases from V and 0 from J, leaving 13 bases between them. The CDR3 bases that were read are TGTGCCAGCAGCTCCCGATCAGGCGCAACTAATGAAAAA. Protein sequence: CASSSRSGATNEK. The complete CDR3 protein is CASSSRSGATNEKLFF.

This clone was counted at least ten times. Read data end 3 residues before the CDR3 end; the end is taken from the germline J gene. This chain links TRBV11-2 with TRBJ2-3; D might be TRBD1 or TRBD2, each matching 5 bases. In germline, CDR1 is SGHAT, CDR2 FQNNGV. This CDR3 has 14 amino acids. V lost 5 bases to trimming and J lost 4 bases, with 13 bases between them. The CDR3: CASSTQGDADTQYF. Partial CDR3 DNA: TGTGCCAGCAGCACCCAGGGAGATGCAGATACG.

There are many counts of this clone. The read stops 3 residues short of the end of the CDR3; the missing end is completed from the germline J gene. This rearrangement joins TRBV10-3 to TRBJ2-3; 8 nucleotides agree with TRBD1. The germline CDR1 and CDR2 sequences are ENHRY and SYGVKD. The CDR3 length is 13 residues. The trim removed 10 bases at V and 3 bases at J, leaving 6 bases unmatched. CDR3 amino acids: CATQGAGTDTQYF. Incomplete CDR3 DNA: TGTGCCACCCAGGGGGCCGGGACAGATACG.

This clone was detected ten times or more. The read terminates 3 residues ahead of where the CDR3 ends, so the germline J gene completes it. V and J are TRBV11-3 and TRBJ1-2; 7 bases agree with TRBD1. The CDR3 totals 15 residues. V trimming: 2 bases; J trimming: 3 bases; junction bases outside the gene matches: 6. CDR1 is SGHNT and CDR2 is YENEEA in the germline V gene. The sequenced part of the CDR3 DNA is TGTGCCAGCAGCTTATTTTCCGGACAGGACTATGGC. Protein sequence: CASSLFSGQDYG. Given in full, the CDR3 is CASSLFSGQDYGYTF.

This clone was found many times. The read finishes 3 residues shy of the CDR3 end, and the germline J gene is used to complete it. The rearrangement links TRBV10-3 to TRBJ2-1; 14 nucleotides line up with TRBD2. The germline CDR1 and CDR2 sequences are ENHRY and SYGVKD. Trimming at V came to 3 bases and at J to 7 bases, leaving 11 bases not matched to a gene. The CDR3 totals 18 residues. The CDR3 sequence: CAISDLEGLAGVRNEQFF. CDR3 DNA, as far as it was read: TGTGCCATCAGTGACCTCGAGGGACTAGCGGGAGTTCGGAATGAG.

This clone was recorded many times. The CDR3 extends 3 residues past the end of the read, so its final part is completed from the germline J gene. The chain carries TRBV27 and TRBJ2-1, with 7 bases identical to TRBD1. The ends lost 5 bases at V and 1 base at J; junction bases unmatched: 5. CDR3 length: 15 residues. CDR1 is MNHEY, CDR2 SMNVEV, per germline (reference sequence). The DNA read from the CDR3 is TGTGCCAGCAGTCCCGGGACAGTATCCTACAATGAG. The encoded protein is CASSPGTVSYNE. The whole CDR3 region reads CASSPGTVSYNEQFF.

This clone appeared many times. The CDR3 end falls 3 residues outside the read, so it is completed with the germline J gene. The chain recombines TRBV28 with TRBJ2-2, with D unresolved. Germline CDR1 MDHEN, CDR2 SYDVKM. This CDR3 spans 13 amino acids. Trimming removed 6 bases at V and 2 bases at J, with 7 bases between. CDR3 amino acids: CASSFINTGELFF. The sequenced CDR3 bases are TGTGCCAGCAGCTTTATTAACACCGGGGAG.

This clone was recorded many times. The read terminates 3 residues ahead of where the CDR3 ends, so the germline J gene completes it. The chain carries TRBV20-1 and TRBJ2-7, with D unresolved. CDR3 length: 12 residues. Germline-derived CDR1 and CDR2 are DFQATT and SNEGSKA (reference sequence). With 0 bases removed from V and 0 bases from J, the gap between germline ends came to 3 bases. The DNA read from the CDR3 is TGCAGTGCTAGAGACTACTCCTACGAG. This encodes CSARDYSYE. The whole CDR3 protein reads CSARDYSYEQYF.

Many counts were recorded for this clone. The CDR3 extends 3 residues past the end of the read, so its final part is completed from the germline J gene. The V call is TRBV6-1, the J call TRBJ1-1; no definite D call. The germline V and J ends were trimmed by 4 bases and 0 bases, with 9 bases remaining between them. The CDR3 contains 14 residues. Germline V gene data show CDR1 as MNHNS and CDR2 as SASEGT. CDR3 bases read: TGTGCCAGCAGTGGCGGAATTTTGAACACTGAA. Translating it yields CASSGGILNTE. The whole CDR3 region reads CASSGGILNTEAFF.

This clone has ten or more counts. The read ends 3 residues early relative to the CDR3; the germline J gene fills the gap. The chain links TRBV28 to TRBJ2-1; 8 bases are shared with TRBD2. The CDR3 sequence is 14 residues long. Trimming took 6 bases from V and 5 from J; bases not matched to a gene: 6. Germline assignment: CDR1 MDHEN and CDR2 SYDVKM. The part of the CDR3 DNA that was read is TGTGCCAGCAGGACTAGCGTCGAGAACAATGAG. Its protein is CASRTSVENNE. The full CDR3 reads CASRTSVENNEQFF.

This clone occurred many times. Coverage ceases 3 residues before the CDR3 finishes, and the germline J gene fills in the end. The J gene is TRBJ2-4, the V gene TRBV5-1; TRBD2 aligns across 12 bases. V shed 4 bases, J shed 6 bases, and the junction held 5 bases outside the gene matches. The CDR3 consists of 15 residues. Germline CDR1 and CDR2: SGHRS and YFSETQ. The CDR3: CASSVPTSGGNIQYF. The sequenced part of the CDR3 DNA is TGCGCCAGCAGCGTTCCGACTAGCGGGGGAAACATT.

This clone was seen many times. The CDR3 goes on 3 residues after the read ends, and that part is filled in from the germline J gene. The V gene is TRBV2, the J gene TRBJ2-7; 7 nucleotides match TRBD1. This CDR3 spans 14 amino acids. The V and J ends lost 5 bases and 4 bases, in that order; junction bases with no gene match: 8. From germline, CDR1 is SNHLY and CDR2 FYNNEI. CDR3 DNA (partial): TGTGCCAGCAGTAATCTAGGGACAGAGTACGAG. Translating gives CASSNLGTEYE. The full CDR3 reads CASSNLGTEYEQYF.

This clone was seen repeatedly, ten times or more. The CDR3 end falls 3 residues outside the read, so it is completed with the germline J gene. This chain joins TRBV6-2 or TRBV6-3 and TRBJ1-1, with TRBD1 matching over 8 bases. The CDR3 consists of 15 residues. Germline V CDR1 and CDR2: MNHEY, SVGEGT. With V trimmed by 0 bases and J by 5 bases, 5 bases remained unmatched. The sequenced part of the CDR3 DNA is TGTGCCAGCAGTTACTCTCAGGGGGCTTATACTGAA. Its protein product is CASSYSQGAYTE. The entire CDR3 sequence reads CASSYSQGAYTEAFF.

There are many counts of this clone. The CDR3 goes on 3 residues after the read ends, and that part is filled in from the germline J gene. The chain joins TRBV4-2 to TRBJ1-2, with a possible D match to TRBD1 (5 bases). Germline-derived CDR1 and CDR2 are LGHNA and YNFKEQ. There are 18 residues in the CDR3. Trimming removed 4 bases at V and 2 bases at J, with 23 bases between. CDR3 residues: CASSRTSSQERGNYGYTF. The DNA read from the CDR3 is TGTGCCAGCAGCCGGACGTCTTCACAGGAACGTGGAAACTATGGC.

This clone was seen ten or more times. The CDR3 extends 3 residues past the end of the read, so its final part is completed from the germline J gene. This sequence joins TRBV2 and TRBJ1-5, with D perhaps matching TRBD1 (6 bases). V lost 6 bases, J lost 0 bases, and 18 bases lay in between. Germline V gene data show CDR1 as SNHLY and CDR2 as FYNNEI. The CDR3 runs 17 residues. The CDR3 bases that were read are TGTGCCAGCAGGGTCCCAGGGGCTATGGATAGCAATCAGCCC. Translated, it gives CASRVPGAMDSNQP. The entire CDR3 is CASRVPGAMDSNQPQHF.

This clone was seen at least ten times. From the germline J gene comes the end of the CDR3, since the read stops 3 residues before it. The chain carries TRBV6-4 and TRBJ2-3, with TRBD2 matching over 8 bases. In germline, CDR1 is MRHNA, CDR2 SNTAGT. With 3 bases clipped from V and 0 bases from J, the junction kept 2 bases outside the gene matches. The CDR3 contains 15 residues. CDR3 DNA (partial): TGTGCCAGCAGTGAGAGCGGGGGAAGCACAGATACG. Amino acid sequence: CASSESGGSTDT. The full CDR3 reads CASSESGGSTDTQYF.

This clone has at least ten counts. The CDR3 end lies 3 residues beyond the end of the read and is filled in from the germline J gene. This chain links TRBV5-4 with TRBJ1-4; 8 bases line up with TRBD1. V trimming: 2 bases; J trimming: 8 bases; junction bases outside the gene matches: 5. CDR3 length equals 14 residues. Germline V CDR1 and CDR2: SGHNT, YYREEE (reference sequence). The CDR3: CASSFRQGREKLFF. The part of the CDR3 DNA that was read is TGTGCCAGCAGCTTCCGACAGGGGCGCGAAAAA.

This clone was found many times. The sequence runs out 3 residues before the end of the CDR3; the remainder is reconstructed from the germline J gene. The chain has TRBV19 and TRBJ2-2, with D possibly being TRBD1 (5 bases). CDR3 length: 15 amino acids. Germline V gene lookup returns CDR1 LNHDA and CDR2 SQIVND (reference sequence). The ends were cut back, 3 bases at V and 3 bases at J, with 11 bases in the middle. CDR3 DNA (partial): TGTGCCAGTAGTATTATGGACACTTACACCGGGGAG. Amino acid sequence: CASSIMDTYTGE. The full CDR3 protein reads CASSIMDTYTGELFF.

This clone was seen repeatedly, ten times or more. The sequenced fragment ends 3 residues before the CDR3 boundary, so the rest is inferred from the germline J gene. V usage is TRBV19 and J usage is TRBJ1-2, with D perhaps TRBD1 (6 bases). The CDR3 contains 14 residues. V lost 5 bases and J 4 bases, leaving 14 bases between the germline ends. CDR1 LNHDA and CDR2 SQIVND come from the germline V gene (reference sequence). The CDR3 DNA, read in part, is TGTGCCAGTAGTGCCCGATCGACAGGCTATGGC. It codes for CASSARSTGYG. The entire CDR3 is CASSARSTGYGYTF. Full variable domain (rest looked up from reference TRBV19 and TRBJ1-2): DGGITQSPKYLFRKEGQNVTLSCEQNLNHDAMYWYRQDPGQGLRLIYYSQIVNDFQKGDIAEGYSVSREKKESFPLTVTSAQKNPTAFYLCASSARSTGYGYTFGSGTRLTVV.

This clone was counted many times. One end of the junction varies from germline; a read error may be responsible. Read data end 3 residues before the CDR3 end; the end is taken from the germline J gene. The V gene is TRBV7-9, the J gene TRBJ1-4; D is uncertain. CDR1 and CDR2 (germline): SEHNR, FQNEAQ (reference sequence). The CDR3 contains 13 residues. The CDR3 bases that were read are TGTGCCAGCAGCTTACTGTCTAAGGAAAAA. Protein sequence: CASSLLSKEK. The complete CDR3 protein is CASSLLSKEKLFF.

This clone was counted at least ten times. The read terminates 3 residues before the CDR3 end, so the remaining end is supplied by the germline J gene. This chain uses TRBV18 with TRBJ1-1; no clear D. The V gene lost 1 base and the J gene lost 3 bases, with 15 bases spanning the gap. This CDR3 has 16 amino acids. Germline V gene data show CDR1 as KGHSH and CDR2 as LQKENI. The DNA read from the CDR3 is TGTGCCAGCTCACCACTTAGTTTAAACAGTTACACTGAA. Translation gives CASSPLSLNSYTE. The full-length CDR3 reads as CASSPLSLNSYTEAFF.

This clone was seen repeatedly, ten times or more. CDR3 protein: CASSSQDFNEKLFF. The CDR3 bases that were read are TGTGCCAGCAGCTCACAGGATTTTAATGAAAAA. V and J are TRBV7-9 and TRBJ1-4, with a weak D call TRBD1 (5 bases). The read terminates 3 residues before the CDR3 end, so the remaining end is supplied by the germline J gene. Trimming shortened V by 4 bases and J by 4 bases, and 10 bases separated the two germline ends. Per germline, CDR1 SEHNR and CDR2 FQNEAQ (reference sequence). The CDR3 runs 14 residues.